Given below is one T cell receptor (beta chain) in context. The data stem from a study of blood T cell repertoires in COVID-19. Study information: PBMCs, B-cell-depleted T cells, or T cells were the source of the cDNA or gDNA that made up the material.

Profiling relied on immunoSEQ multiplex PCR, and the TCRdb table lists in-frame clones only, not all of them. The table shows about 160,000 clones, with approximately 80% occurring only once. V lost 2 bases to trimming and J lost 5 bases, with 10 bases between them. From germline, CDR1 is SGHDT and CDR2 YYEEEE. The CDR3 totals 13 residues. The sequenced sample was peripheral blood. The source of this sequence is a man aged 55 to 69 with acute or convalescent COVID-19. V is TRBV5-6 and J is TRBJ2-5; D unresolved. The CDR3 region is CASSFTASETQYF. CDR3 bases: TGTGCCAGCAGCTTTACAGCTTCGGAGACCCAGTACTTC.